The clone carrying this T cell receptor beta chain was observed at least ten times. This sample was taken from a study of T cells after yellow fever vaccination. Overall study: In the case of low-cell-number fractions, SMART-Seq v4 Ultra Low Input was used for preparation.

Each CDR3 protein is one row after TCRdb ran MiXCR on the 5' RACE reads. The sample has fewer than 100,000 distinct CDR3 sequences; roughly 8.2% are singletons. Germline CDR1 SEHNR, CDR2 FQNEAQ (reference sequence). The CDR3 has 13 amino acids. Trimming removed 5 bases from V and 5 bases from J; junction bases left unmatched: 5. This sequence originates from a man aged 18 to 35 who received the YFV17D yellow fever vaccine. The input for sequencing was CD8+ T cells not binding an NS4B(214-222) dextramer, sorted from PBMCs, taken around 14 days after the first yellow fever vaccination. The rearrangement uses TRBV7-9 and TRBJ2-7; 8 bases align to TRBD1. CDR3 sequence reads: CASSPEDRDEQYF. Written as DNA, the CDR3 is TGTGCCAGCAGCCCAGAGGACAGGGACGAGCAGTACTTC.